What follows describes a single T cell receptor beta chain. This CDR3 region has 15 residues. Germline V gives CDR1 SGHRS, CDR2 YFSETQ. Trimming took 7 bases from V and 3 from J; bases not matched to a gene: 2. In the original analysis: Reference gene primer amplification yielded estimated nucleated cell counts. Profiled with immunoSEQ multiplex PCR; TCRdb holds only in-frame clones, not every one. V and J calls and clone size follow that table, whereas D and trimming were derived from the DNA. The repertoire holds about 200,000 clones, with 84% as singletons. This sample was included in a study of blood T cell repertoires in COVID-19. Study in general: Samples taken during acute and convalescent COVID-19 were collected in the United States, Italy and Spain. T cells, B-cell-depleted T cells, or PBMCs provided the cDNA or gDNA that served as material.

Individuals in the exposed group had encountered a COVID-19 case within 2 weeks preceding study entry. The sequence derives from a woman younger than 45 who had been exposed to COVID-19. The genes are TRBV5-1 and TRBJ2-1; TRBD2 agrees at 15 bases. Sequenced sample: PBMCs or T cells enriched from blood (not recorded which). In DNA, the CDR3 is TGCGCCAGCGCGGGACTAGCGGGGGGCTACAATGAGCAGTTCTTC. This codes for CASAGLAGGYNEQFF.